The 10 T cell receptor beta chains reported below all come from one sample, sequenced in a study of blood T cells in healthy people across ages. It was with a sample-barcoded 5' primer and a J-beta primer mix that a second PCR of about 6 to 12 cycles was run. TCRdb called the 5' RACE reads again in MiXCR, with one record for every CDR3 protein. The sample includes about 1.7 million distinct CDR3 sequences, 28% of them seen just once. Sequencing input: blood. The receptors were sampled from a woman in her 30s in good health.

CDR3 nucleotides: TGCGCCAGCAGCTTCAGCGGGGCGACCTACCAAGAGACCCAGTACTTC. Translated, it gives CASSFSGATYQETQYF. The V call is TRBV5-1, the J call TRBJ2-5; 7 bases are a match to TRBD2. CDR1 is SGHRS, CDR2 YFSETQ, per germline. The trim removed 2 bases at V and 0 bases at J, leaving 7 bases unmatched. The CDR3 has 16 amino acids. The full variable domain, rest sourced from reference TRBV5-1 and TRBJ2-5, is KAGVTQTPRYLIKTRGQQVTLSCSPISGHRSVSWYQQTPGQGLQFLFEYFSETQRNKGNFPGRFSGRQFSNSRSEMNVSTLELGDSALYLCASSFSGATYQETQYFGPGTRLLVL.

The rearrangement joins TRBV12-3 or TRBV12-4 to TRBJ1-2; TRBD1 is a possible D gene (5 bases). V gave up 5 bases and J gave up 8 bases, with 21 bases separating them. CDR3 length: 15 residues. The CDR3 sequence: CASSPGHVVSRGYTF. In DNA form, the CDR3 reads TGTGCCAGCAGTCCTGGACACGTCGTTTCTAGAGGCTACACCTTC.

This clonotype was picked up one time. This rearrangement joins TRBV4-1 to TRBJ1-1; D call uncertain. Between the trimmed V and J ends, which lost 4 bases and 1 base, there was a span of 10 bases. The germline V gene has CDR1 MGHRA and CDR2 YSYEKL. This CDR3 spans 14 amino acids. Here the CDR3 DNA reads TGCGCCAGCAGCCTACTCCCCAGGAACACTGAAGCTTTCTTT. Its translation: CASSLLPRNTEAFF.

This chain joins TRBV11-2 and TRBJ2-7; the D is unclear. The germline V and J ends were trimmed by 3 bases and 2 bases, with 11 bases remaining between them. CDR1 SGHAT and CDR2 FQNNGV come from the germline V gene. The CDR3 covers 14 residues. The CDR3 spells CASSFHPSTYEQYF. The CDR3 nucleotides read TGTGCCAGCAGCTTTCACCCGAGTACCTACGAGCAGTACTTC.

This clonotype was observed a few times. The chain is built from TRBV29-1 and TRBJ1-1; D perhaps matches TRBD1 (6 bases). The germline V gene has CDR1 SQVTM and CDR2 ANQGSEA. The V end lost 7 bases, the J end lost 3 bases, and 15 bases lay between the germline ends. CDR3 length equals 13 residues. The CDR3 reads CSADRGADTEAFF. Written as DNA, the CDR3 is TGCAGCGCCGACCGGGGGGCCGACACTGAAGCTTTCTTT.

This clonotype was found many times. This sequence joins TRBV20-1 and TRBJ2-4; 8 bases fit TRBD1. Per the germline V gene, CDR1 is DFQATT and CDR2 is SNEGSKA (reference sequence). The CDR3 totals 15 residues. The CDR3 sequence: CSALGQAPAKNIQYF. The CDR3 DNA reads TGCAGCGCCTTGGGACAGGCGCCGGCCAAAAACATTCAGTACTTC.

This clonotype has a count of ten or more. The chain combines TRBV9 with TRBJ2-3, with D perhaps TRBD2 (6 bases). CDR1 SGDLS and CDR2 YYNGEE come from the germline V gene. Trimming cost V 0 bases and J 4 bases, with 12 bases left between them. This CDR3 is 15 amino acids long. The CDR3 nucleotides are TGTGCCAGCAGCGTAGGAGGCGGGGCGGCAGATACGCAGTATTTT. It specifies CASSVGGGAADTQYF.

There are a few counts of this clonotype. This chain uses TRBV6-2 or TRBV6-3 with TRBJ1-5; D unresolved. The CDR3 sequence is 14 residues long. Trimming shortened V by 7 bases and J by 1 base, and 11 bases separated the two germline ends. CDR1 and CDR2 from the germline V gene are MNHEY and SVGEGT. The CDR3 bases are TGTGCCAGCATGGCCTCGGCAAGCAATCAGCCCCAGCATTTT. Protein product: CASMASASNQPQHF.

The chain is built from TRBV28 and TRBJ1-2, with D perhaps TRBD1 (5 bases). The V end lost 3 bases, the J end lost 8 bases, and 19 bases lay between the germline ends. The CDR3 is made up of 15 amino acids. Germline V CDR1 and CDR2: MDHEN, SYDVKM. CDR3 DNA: TGTGCCAGCAGTTTTAACGACATCACACAGGAGGGCTACACCTTC. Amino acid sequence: CASSFNDITQEGYTF.

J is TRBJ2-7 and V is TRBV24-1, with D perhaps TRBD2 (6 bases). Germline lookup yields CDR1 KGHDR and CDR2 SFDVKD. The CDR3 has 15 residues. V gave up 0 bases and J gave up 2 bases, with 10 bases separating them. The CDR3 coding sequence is TGTGCCACCAGTGATTTGAGGGGAGGAACCTACGAGCAGTACTTC. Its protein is CATSDLRGGTYEQYF.